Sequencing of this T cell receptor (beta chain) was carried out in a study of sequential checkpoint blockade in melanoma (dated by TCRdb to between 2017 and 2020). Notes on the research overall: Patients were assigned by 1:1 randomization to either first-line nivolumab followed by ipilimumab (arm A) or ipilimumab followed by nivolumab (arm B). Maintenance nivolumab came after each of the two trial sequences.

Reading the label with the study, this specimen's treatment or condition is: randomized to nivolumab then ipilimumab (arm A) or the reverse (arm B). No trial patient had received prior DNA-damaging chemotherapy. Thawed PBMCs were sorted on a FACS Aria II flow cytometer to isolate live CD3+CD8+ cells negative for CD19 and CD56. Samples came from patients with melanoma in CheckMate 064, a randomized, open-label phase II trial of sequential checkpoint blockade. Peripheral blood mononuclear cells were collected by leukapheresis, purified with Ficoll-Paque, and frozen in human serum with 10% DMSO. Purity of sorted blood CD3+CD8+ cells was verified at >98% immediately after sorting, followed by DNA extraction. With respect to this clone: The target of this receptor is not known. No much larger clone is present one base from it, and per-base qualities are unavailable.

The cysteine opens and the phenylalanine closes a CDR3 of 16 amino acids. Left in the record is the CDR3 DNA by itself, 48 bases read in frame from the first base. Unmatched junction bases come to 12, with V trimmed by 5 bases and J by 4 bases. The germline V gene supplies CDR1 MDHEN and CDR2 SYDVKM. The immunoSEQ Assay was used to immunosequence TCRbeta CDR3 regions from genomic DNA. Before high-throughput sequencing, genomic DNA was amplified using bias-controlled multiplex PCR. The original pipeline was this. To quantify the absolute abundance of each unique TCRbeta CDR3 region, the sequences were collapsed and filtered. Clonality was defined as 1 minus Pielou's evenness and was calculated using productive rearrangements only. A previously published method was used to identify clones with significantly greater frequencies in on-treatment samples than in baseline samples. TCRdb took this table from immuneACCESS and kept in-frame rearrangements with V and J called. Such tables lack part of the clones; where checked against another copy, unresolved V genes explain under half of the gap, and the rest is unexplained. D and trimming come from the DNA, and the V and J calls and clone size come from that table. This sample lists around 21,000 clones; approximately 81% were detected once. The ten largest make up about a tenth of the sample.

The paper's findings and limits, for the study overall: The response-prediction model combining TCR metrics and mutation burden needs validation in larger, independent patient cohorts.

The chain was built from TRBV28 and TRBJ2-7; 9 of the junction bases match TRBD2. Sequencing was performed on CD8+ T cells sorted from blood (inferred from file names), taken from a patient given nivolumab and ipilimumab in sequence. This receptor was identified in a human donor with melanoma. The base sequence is TGTGCCAGCAGTCTTCCAGGGCGGGAGGGAGTTTACGAGCAGTACTTC. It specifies CASSLPGREGVYEQYF.